This is a list of T cell receptor beta chains from one sample in a study of blood T cell repertoires in COVID-19. Clones were sequenced by immunoSEQ multiplex PCR, and TCRdb holds only the in-frame ones, with some missing. Among about 120,000 clones listed, 60% to 85% were seen once. Sequencing was done on a sample of peripheral blood. These receptors all stem from a man aged 70 or older with acute or convalescent COVID-19. Both conserved end residues are part of each CDR3. A D gene is named only where the DNA matches it firmly. Only some rows state a clone size, as once, few, many or a class for expanded clones.

d_call	clone_size	v_call	cdr3_length	j_call	cdr3_nt	cdr3_aa
.	.	TRBV6-1	14	TRBJ1-1	TGTGCCAGCAGTGAAGCTGGTAGGAACACTGAAGCTTTCTTT	CASSEAGRNTEAFF
TRBD2	.	TRBV6-5	15	TRBJ2-1	TGTGCCAGCACCTACGGGGGGGGGTCCTACAATGAGCAGTTCTTC	CASTYGGGSYNEQFF
.	.	TRBV15	14	TRBJ1-4	TGTGCCACCAGCAAAGGAACAGGGCCCGAAAAACTGTTTTTT	CATSKGTGPEKLFF
TRBD1	.	TRBV7-8	15	TRBJ2-5	TGTGCCAGCAGCGTAGACAGGGGGCGCGGGGAGACCCAGTACTTC	CASSVDRGRGETQYF
.	.	TRBV9	15	TRBJ2-7	TGTGCCAGCAGCGTTAGAACGGGGATTCCCTACGAGCAGTACTTC	CASSVRTGIPYEQYF
.	.	TRBV11-3	15	TRBJ2-2	TGTGCCAGCAGCTACGACAGTACAAACACCGGGGAGCTGTTTTTT	CASSYDSTNTGELFF
TRBD2	.	TRBV19	19	TRBJ2-2	TGTGCCAGTATGACTCGGACGGGAGGGCTCAGTATGAAGCCCGGGGAGCTGTTTTTT	CASMTRTGGLSMKPGELFF
.	.	TRBV6-1	16	TRBJ1-4	TGTGCCAGCAGTGAAGTTTCAGGCGAAGGTAATGAAAAACTGTTTTTT	CASSEVSGEGNEKLFF
.	.	TRBV29-1	13	TRBJ1-5	TGCAGCGTTGAGCAGGGCTACGGGCAGCCCCAGCATTTT	CSVEQGYGQPQHF
TRBD1	few	TRBV11-3	15	TRBJ2-1	TGTGCCAGCAGCACTTCCCGGGACAGAAACAATGAGCAGTTCTTC	CASSTSRDRNNEQFF
TRBD2	.	TRBV4-2	20	TRBJ2-6	TGTGCCAGCAGCCCCCTCCGGACTAGCGGGGCCGACTCTGGGGCCAACGTCCTGACTTTC	CASSPLRTSGADSGANVLTF
.	.	TRBV6-2/TRBV6-3	15	TRBJ1-1	TGTGCCAGCAGTTATCGGTTGCGGGTGAACACTGAAGCTTTCTTT	CASSYRLRVNTEAFF
.	.	TRBV27	13	TRBJ2-2	TGTGCCAACCCGGAGTGTGGCACCGGGGAGCTGTTTTTT	CANPECGTGELFF
.	.	TRBV20-1	14	TRBJ1-1	TGCAGTGCTAGTGAGGGGCGACCGAACACTGAAGCTTTCTTT	CSASEGRPNTEAFF
.	.	TRBV7-9	16	TRBJ1-2	TGTGCCAGCAGCTTAATGCGGGACGCCCGAAACTATGGCTACACCTTC	CASSLMRDARNYGYTF
.	.	TRBV5-5	15	TRBJ1-1	TGTGCCAGCAGCTATAACGGACGGGGGAACACTGAAGCTTTCTTT	CASSYNGRGNTEAFF
.	.	TRBV7-2	14	TRBJ1-2	TGTGCCAGCAGCTCGTACAGGGATTCGTGGGGCTACACCTTC	CASSSYRDSWGYTF